A single sample is the source of the 27 T cell receptor beta chains below, sequenced in a study of cytomegalovirus exposure and HLA in healthy donors. Generated by immunoSEQ multiplex PCR, the TCRdb table keeps only in-frame clones and is missing some. The table has roughly 150,000 clones, 84% seen once. Sequencing was carried out using PBMCs. All receptors derive from a man aged 25 to 40 in good health and CMV-seropositive.

The chain employs TRBV14 and TRBJ2-7, with D perhaps matching TRBD1 (5 bases). The CDR3 consists of 15 residues. Germline CDR1 reads SGHDN; CDR2 reads FVKESK. V lost 3 bases and J lost 5, with 17 bases in between. The CDR3 region has the DNA TGTGCCAGCAGCCATATGGGCAGGGCCCTCCACGAGCAGTACTTC. Translated: CASSHMGRALHEQYF.

As to this clone: At the DNA level, this CDR3 is encoded by other sequences in the same sample as well. The chain is built from TRBV15 and TRBJ2-2; 12 positions agree with TRBD2. Trimming at V came to 1 base and at J to 2 bases, leaving 5 bases not matched to a gene. Germline V gene sequence: CDR1 LNHNV, CDR2 YYDKDF (reference sequence). The CDR3 has 18 amino acids. The CDR3 sequence is CATSRAGTSGLNTGELFF. The CDR3 nucleotides read TGTGCCACCAGCAGAGCTGGGACTAGCGGGCTAAACACCGGGGAGCTGTTTTTT.

This clone was picked up one time. J is TRBJ1-1 and V is TRBV5-3; D is unclear. TRBV5-3 is an ORF; its function is uncertain. Trimming pared 1 base from V and 1 base from J, leaving 5 bases between. CDR3 length equals 13 residues. CDR3 nucleotide sequence: TGTGCCAGAAGCTTGTACAAGAACACTGAAGCTTTCTTT. It is translated as CARSLYKNTEAFF.

The chain is built from TRBV4-1 and TRBJ2-7; 9 positions match TRBD2. Germline trimming cut 1 base from V and 5 bases from J; bases unmatched to any gene: 9. The CDR3 is 16 residues long. Germline lookup yields CDR1 MGHRA and CDR2 YSYEKL. The CDR3 protein is CASSQATMGLAHEQYF. In DNA, the CDR3 is TGCGCCAGCAGCCAAGCGACGATGGGACTAGCCCACGAGCAGTACTTC.

This rearrangement joins TRBV5-1 to TRBJ1-1, with D perhaps TRBD1 (5 bases). In germline, CDR1 is SGHRS, CDR2 YFSETQ. V lost 0 bases and J lost 9, with 12 bases in between. The CDR3 consists of 13 residues. In DNA form, the CDR3 reads TGCGCCAGCAGCTTGGCCCCGACAGTACAAGCTTTCTTT. As protein: CASSLAPTVQAFF. Together with reference TRBV5-1 and TRBJ1-1, the CDR3 gives the full variable domain: KAGVTQTPRYLIKTRGQQVTLSCSPISGHRSVSWYQQTPGQGLQFLFEYFSETQRNKGNFPGRFSGRQFSNSRSEMNVSTLELGDSALYLCASSLAPTVQAFFGQGTRLTVV.

This chain connects TRBV27 to TRBJ1-2, with TRBD1 matching 10 bases. This CDR3 contains 17 residues. Germline V gives CDR1 MNHEY, CDR2 SMNVEV (reference sequence). V trimming: 5 bases; J trimming: 5 bases; junction bases outside the gene matches: 14. Here the CDR3 reads CASSHIAVDRGEYGYTF. CDR3 in DNA: TGTGCCAGCAGTCATATCGCCGTGGACAGGGGGGAGTATGGCTACACCTTC.

The chain combines TRBV28 with TRBJ2-5, with unresolved D. The CDR3 contains 14 residues. V was pared by 5 bases and J by 4 bases, with 14 bases between. CDR1 is MDHEN and CDR2 is SYDVKM in the germline V gene. This CDR3 reads CASSLAAAAETQYF. In DNA form, the CDR3 reads TGTGCCAGCAGTCTGGCCGCGGCAGCAGAGACCCAGTACTTC.

The chain links TRBV7-9 to TRBJ1-5; 8 bases line up with TRBD1. Looked up from germline, CDR1 is SEHNR and CDR2 is FQNEAQ (reference sequence). V was clipped by 1 base and J by 3 bases; unmatched bases: 8. CDR3 size: 17 residues. The CDR3 sequence is CASSLVGRTGINQPQHF. In DNA form, the CDR3 reads TGTGCCAGCAGCTTAGTCGGAAGGACAGGGATCAATCAGCCCCAGCATTTT.

The CDR3 coding sequence is TGTGCCAGCAGTTACTCGTACCTCGGGATAACCTACGAGCAGTACTTC. This gives the protein CASSYSYLGITYEQYF. The rearrangement uses TRBV6-6 and TRBJ2-7; TRBD2 might be the D (5 bases). The germline V gene has CDR1 MNHNY and CDR2 SVGAGI (reference sequence). The ends were cut back, 0 bases at V and 2 bases at J, with 14 bases in the middle. The CDR3 is 16 amino acids.

V usage is TRBV5-1 and J usage is TRBJ2-5; no definite D call. CDR3 size: 12 residues. Germline CDR1 reads SGHRS; CDR2 reads YFSETQ. V gave up 5 bases and J gave up 3 bases, with 8 bases separating them. The CDR3 protein is CASRETKETQYF. DNA of the CDR3: TGCGCCAGCAGGGAAACTAAAGAGACCCAGTACTTC.

The gene calls are TRBV20-1 and TRBJ2-7, with a weak D call TRBD2 (6 bases). Germline loops: CDR1 DFQATT, CDR2 SNEGSKA (reference sequence). Trimming took 5 bases from V and 7 from J, leaving 12 bases between them. The CDR3 is made up of 11 amino acids. CDR3 sequence (DNA): TGCAGTGCTGCACTCCTAGCGGAGCAGTACTTC. Protein product: CSAALLAEQYF.

The chain is built from TRBV7-3 and TRBJ2-3, with 9 bases matching TRBD2. CDR3 length: 16 residues. CDR1 and CDR2 (germline): SGHTA, FQGTGA. The V segment lost 5 bases and the J segment 2 bases; nucleotides outside the gene matches: 8. In DNA form, the CDR3 reads TGTGCCAGCAGCCCAATGGCGGGAGGGTACACAGATACGCAGTATTTT. It is translated as CASSPMAGGYTDTQYF. Full variable domain (remainder filled in from reference TRBV7-3 and TRBJ2-3): GAGVSQTPSNKVTEKGKYVELRCDPISGHTALYWYRQSLGQGPEFLIYFQGTGAADDSGLPNDRFFAVRPEGSVSTLKIQRTERGDSAVYLCASSPMAGGYTDTQYFGPGTRLTVL.

This clone came up once. The chain couples TRBV7-6 to TRBJ1-5; unclear D gene. Trimming took 5 bases from V and 4 from J, leaving 15 bases between them. CDR1 is SGHVS, CDR2 FNYEAQ, per germline. The CDR3 is 15 amino acids. CDR3 DNA sequence: TGTGCCAGCAGCCCCGACCCAACAGCTAATCAGCCCCAGCATTTT. This codes for CASSPDPTANQPQHF.

This clone was observed a few times. V gene TRBV25-1 combines with J gene TRBJ1-2; possibly TRBD1 for D (5 bases). This CDR3 region has 15 residues. With 4 bases removed from V and 3 bases from J, the gap between germline ends came to 15 bases. Germline V gene sequence: CDR1 MGHDK, CDR2 SYGVNS. The CDR3 DNA is TGTGCCAGCAGTGGGGGCTTTGGGGCACACTATGGCTACACCTTC. This gives the protein CASSGGFGAHYGYTF.

V gene TRBV28 combines with J gene TRBJ2-5, with TRBD1 matching over 9 bases. The CDR3 runs 17 residues. Germline V CDR1 and CDR2: MDHEN, SYDVKM. The junction had 12 bases not matched to a gene; V was cut back by 6 bases and J by 1 base. Here the CDR3 reads CASSRTGVIGPQETQYF. In DNA, the CDR3 is TGTGCCAGCAGCAGGACAGGGGTAATTGGGCCCCAAGAGACCCAGTACTTC.

The rearrangement links TRBV28 to TRBJ2-7, with 9 bases lining up with TRBD2. V gave up 1 base and J gave up 2 bases; unmatched junction bases: 9. CDR1 is MDHEN, CDR2 SYDVKM, per germline. The CDR3 covers 17 residues. CDR3 DNA sequence: TGTGCCAGCAGTTTATCTTCTGGGGTAGCGGGGGCCTACGAGCAGTACTTC. It specifies CASSLSSGVAGAYEQYF.

As regards this clone: Other nucleotide sequences from this sample produce the same CDR3. This sequence joins TRBV27 and TRBJ2-5, with 7 bases fitting TRBD1. This CDR3 comprises 14 residues. The trim removed 6 bases at V and 2 bases at J, leaving 6 bases unmatched. In germline, CDR1 is MNHEY, CDR2 SMNVEV (reference sequence). The CDR3 nucleotides read TGTGCCAGCAGACCGGGACAGTCACAAGAGACCCAGTACTTC. Its protein product is CASRPGQSQETQYF.

The rearrangement links TRBV28 to TRBJ1-2, with 9 positions matching TRBD1. There are 12 residues in the CDR3. Germline-derived CDR1 and CDR2 are MDHEN and SYDVKM. The V and J ends lost 4 bases and 8 bases, in that order; junction bases with no gene match: 2. CDR3 protein: CASSSDRGGYTF. Written as DNA, the CDR3 is TGTGCCAGCAGTTCCGACAGGGGGGGCTACACCTTC.

This sequence joins TRBV6-4 and TRBJ2-1; 13 nucleotides agree with TRBD2. Germline V gene lookup returns CDR1 MRHNA and CDR2 SNTAGT. The CDR3 loop spans 16 amino acids. The J segment lost 7 bases and the V segment lost 6 bases, leaving 9 bases of the junction unmatched. The chain's CDR3 is CASSRTGTSGANEQFF. CDR3 bases: TGTGCCAGCAGCAGGACCGGGACTAGCGGGGCAAATGAGCAGTTCTTC.

This sequence joins TRBV18 and TRBJ2-1, with TRBD2 as a possible D gene (5 bases). Trimming took off 3 bases at V and 9 bases at J, with 15 bases between the two ends. The CDR3 contains 14 residues. From germline, CDR1 is KGHSH and CDR2 LQKENI. The CDR3 sequence: CASSPPTSRAEQFF. The DNA for the CDR3 is TGTGCCAGCTCACCCCCTACTAGTCGTGCTGAGCAGTTCTTC. The variable domain in full, with the rest retrieved from reference TRBV18 and TRBJ2-1, is NAGVMQNPRHLVRRRGQEARLRCSPMKGHSHVYWYRQLPEEGLKFMVYLQKENIIDESGMPKERFSAEFPKEGPSILRIQQVVRGDSAAYFCASSPPTSRAEQFFGPGTRLTVL.

The chain joins TRBV6-5 to TRBJ2-7; a weak D match, TRBD2 (7 bases). Trimming took 6 bases from V and 4 from J, leaving 16 bases between them. CDR1 and CDR2 from the germline V gene are MNHEY and SVGAGI. The CDR3 spans 14 residues. CDR3 DNA sequence: TGTGCCAGCAGGTCGCGGGGGCCCGAATACGAGCAGTACTTC. Translating gives CASRSRGPEYEQYF.

The rearrangement joins TRBV5-1 to TRBJ2-5, with TRBD2 as a possible D gene (6 bases). Trimming cost V 2 bases and J 1 base, with 12 bases left between them. The CDR3 totals 15 residues. The germline V gene encodes CDR1 SGHRS and CDR2 YFSETQ. DNA for the CDR3: TGCGCCAGCAGCTTAGCCGGGGGTTCCCAAGAGACCCAGTACTTC. Its translation is CASSLAGGSQETQYF.

This sequence joins TRBV5-1 and TRBJ1-1, with 7 bases matching TRBD1. This CDR3 contains 14 residues. From germline, CDR1 is SGHRS and CDR2 YFSETQ. V shed 6 bases, J shed 1 base, and the junction held 6 bases outside the gene matches. CDR3 residues: CASTPGTANTEAFF. In DNA form, the CDR3 reads TGCGCCAGCACCCCCGGGACAGCGAACACTGAAGCTTTCTTT.

The chain couples TRBV9 to TRBJ2-7, with 10 nucleotides matching TRBD1. After removal of 3 bases from V and 6 bases from J, the junction contained 12 bases not matched to a gene. The CDR3 runs 16 residues. Germline loops: CDR1 SGDLS, CDR2 YYNGEE. CDR3 loop: CASSAGTGDGQGEQYF. CDR3 sequence (DNA): TGTGCCAGCAGCGCCGGGACAGGGGATGGGCAAGGCGAGCAGTACTTC.

The chain couples TRBV5-6 to TRBJ1-1; TRBD1 might be the D (5 bases). V was trimmed by 4 bases and J by 0 bases, leaving 10 bases between them. In germline, CDR1 is SGHDT, CDR2 YYEEEE. The CDR3 spans 14 residues. The CDR3 region is CASSLGVLNTEAFF. CDR3 nucleotides: TGTGCCAGCAGCCTAGGGGTGCTGAACACTGAAGCTTTCTTT.

The chain has TRBV18 and TRBJ2-7; 7 bases map to TRBD1. The J segment lost 5 bases and the V segment lost 4 bases, leaving 8 bases of the junction unmatched. Germline V lookup: CDR1 KGHSH, CDR2 LQKENI. The CDR3 runs to 14 residues. The CDR3 loop reads CASSQGQAWDEQYF. The CDR3 nucleotides are TGTGCCAGCTCACAAGGACAGGCATGGGACGAGCAGTACTTC.

In its sample, this clone was seen once. The CDR3 protein is CASSTDGTVNSPLHF. The CDR3 bases are TGTGCCAGCAGTACGGACGGGACAGTAAATTCACCCCTCCACTTT. This chain links TRBV28 with TRBJ1-6; TRBD1 matches at 7 bases. V lost 5 bases, J lost 7 bases, and 8 bases stayed unmatched. This CDR3 has 15 amino acids. Germline lookup yields CDR1 MDHEN and CDR2 SYDVKM.